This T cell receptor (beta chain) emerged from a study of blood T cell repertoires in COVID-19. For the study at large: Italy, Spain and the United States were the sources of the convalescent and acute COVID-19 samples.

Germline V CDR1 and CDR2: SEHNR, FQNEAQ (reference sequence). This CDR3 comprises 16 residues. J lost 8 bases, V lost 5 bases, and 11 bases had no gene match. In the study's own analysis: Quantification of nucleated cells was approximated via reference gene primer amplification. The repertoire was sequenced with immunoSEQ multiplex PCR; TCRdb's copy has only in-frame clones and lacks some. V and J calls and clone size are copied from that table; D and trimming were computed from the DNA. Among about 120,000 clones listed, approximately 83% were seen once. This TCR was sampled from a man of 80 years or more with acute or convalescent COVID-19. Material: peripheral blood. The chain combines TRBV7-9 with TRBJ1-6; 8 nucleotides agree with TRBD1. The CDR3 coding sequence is TGTGCCAGCAGCGAATCCAGGGGGCTAGTTGATTCACCCCTCCACTTT. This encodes CASSESRGLVDSPLHF. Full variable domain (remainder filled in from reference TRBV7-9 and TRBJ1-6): DTGVSQNPRHKITKRGQNVTFRCDPISEHNRLYWYRQTLGQGPEFLTYFQNEAQLEKSRLLSDRFSAERPKGSFSTLEIQRTEQGDSAMYLCASSESRGLVDSPLHFGNGTRLTVT.